This T cell receptor beta chain was recorded in a study of CD8 T cells in Susac syndrome. After extraction with the RNeasy kit, about 0.45 to 1 ug of the RNA was reverse transcribed using random hexamers. TCRdb reanalysed the immunoSEQ multiplex PCR reads using MiXCR and keeps one entry per CDR3 protein. The sample records about 200,000 distinct CDR3 sequences, 80% to 95% being singletons. This CDR3 is built from 13 residues. Trimming removed 6 bases at V and 2 bases at J, with 11 bases between. CDR1 and CDR2 from the germline V gene are SNHLY and FYNNEI. The receptor was derived from a human donor with multiple sclerosis. Sequenced sample: CD8+ T cells from PBMCs. The gene calls are TRBV2 and TRBJ2-7; D is undetermined. Here the CDR3 DNA reads TGTGCCAGCAGCTCTGTCCCTACCTACGAGCAGTACTTC. Its protein is CASSSVPTYEQYF.